This record looks at one TCR beta chain sequence and its context. This clone was seen once. Its cognate antigen has yet to be identified. Base quality data are lacking; no much larger clone is found one base away. The sample is drawn from a study of shared clonotypes between healthy human individuals (dated by TCRdb to about 2020). Notes on the research overall: A few men and a couple of women, aged 18 to 49 years, made up the cohort. To increase sequencing depth and limit assay-specific biases, different laboratories used diverse techniques to prepare libraries and sequence TCR repertoires. For each donor, CD4 naive and CD4 memory were each run on three plates, CD8 naive on two plates, and CD8 memory on one plate. Each donor's leukapheresis produced roughly between roughly 0.94 and 9.5 billion PBMCs. The study deeply sequenced blood TCR repertoires of about five healthy adults to estimate repertoire size and the extent of clonotype sharing between individuals.

The investigation overall reported the following: Naive subsets generally had larger estimated clonotype richness than memory subsets did. Across four donors, about 5% of naive CD4, roughly 3.5% of naive CD8, around 2.5% of memory CD4, and under 0.45% of memory CD8 clonotypes were shared. Based on pairwise subsampling, the degree of clonotype sharing among donors was expected to be affected by sequencing depth. Compared with non-shared clonotypes, clonotypes shared by all four sorted-subset donors had higher generation probabilities. Rarefaction of sorted-subset datasets indicated incomplete sequencing despite the large sequencing depth. The genetic and exposure-history diversity represented was limited by the small number of donors. Sampling was limited to blood, and TCR repertoires in tissue likely differ from TCR repertoires in blood.

Using the deep immunoSEQ assay, multiplex PCR amplified TCR CDR3 regions from genomic DNA. For each cell subset, the extracted genomic DNA was distributed evenly across all wells of several immunoSEQ 96-well plates, and each plate served as one replicate. For sorted subsets, approximately 0.2 ug of genomic DNA, equivalent to some 33,000 T cell genomes, went into each replicate PCR. The purified libraries were quantified using a Qubit 3.0 fluorometer, sized with a Bioanalyzer 2100, and then quantified again using the KAPA Library Quantification kit. A separate single-read 150-cycle Illumina NextSeq 550 flow cell was used to sequence each immunoSEQ 96-well plate. Under the source paper's analysis protocol: Because the immunoSEQ output included only junctional sequences and no quality scores, the filtering could not be the same as the filtering used for full-length reads. Sequences were annotated with PyIR, a Python wrapper for IgBLAST v1.9, and V/J genes and CDR3 were assigned using IMGT germline references. Reads with weak V/J assignments (E-value above 1e-6), missing CDR3, stop codons, out-of-frame junctions, or ambiguous translated residues were removed. A V3J clonotype was defined by an identical inferred V gene, J gene, and CDR3 amino acid sequence. To compute the percentage overlap between repertoires, the number of shared unique clonotypes was divided by the size of the smaller repertoire. Repertoire richness was assessed with RTK rarefaction, the Chao1 estimator, and Recon v2.1 estimates of unobserved clonotypes. OLGA was used to compute generation probabilities for all TCRbeta clonotypes that the gDNA method yielded from a few donors. The clones in this table, taken by TCRdb from immuneACCESS, are in-frame only. Not every clone is retained; where verified, under half of the shortfall comes from an unresolved V gene, and the cause of the rest is unknown. The V and J calls and clone size were taken over from that table, and D and trimming were inferred from the DNA. For this sample there are about 2 million clones; 85% to 95% appear just once. 0.13% of the sample is taken by the ten largest.

The donors were healthy, HIV-negative adults who had no recently reported acute infections or vaccinations. Only Caucasian adults living in Nashville, Tennessee, USA were represented among the donors. CD4+ T cells were enriched by magnetic negative selection, after which naive cells were positively selected on CD45RA and the negative fraction was taken as the memory subset. Blood was collected by leukapheresis, and PBMCs were isolated by Ficoll-Histopaque density gradient centrifugation and then cryopreserved in liquid nitrogen vapor phase. Purity and quantity of every magnetically sorted T cell population were checked by analytical flow cytometry. Genomic DNA was isolated from every sorted fraction and measured by UV absorbance on a Nanodrop 2000c. A distance of 10 bases separates the germline ends of V and J, which lose 8 bases and 2 bases respectively. Based on the germline V gene, the CDR1 and CDR2 sequences are MNHEY and SVGAGI. The CDR3 has 12 amino acids, counting the end cysteine and phenylalanine. Here the CDR3 DNA is all that survives: 36 bases in frame from base 1.

The specimen sequenced was naive CD4+ T cells sorted from blood. The intended sense of this specimen's cell subset or site label: CD45RA+ positively selected. Recombination connected TRBV6-5 to TRBJ2-7, with the D segment identity uncertain. The receptor's source is a young man in good health. The encoded CDR3 is CASGRGPYEQYF. The DNA sequence is given as TGTGCCAGCGGACGTGGGCCCTACGAGCAGTACTTC.